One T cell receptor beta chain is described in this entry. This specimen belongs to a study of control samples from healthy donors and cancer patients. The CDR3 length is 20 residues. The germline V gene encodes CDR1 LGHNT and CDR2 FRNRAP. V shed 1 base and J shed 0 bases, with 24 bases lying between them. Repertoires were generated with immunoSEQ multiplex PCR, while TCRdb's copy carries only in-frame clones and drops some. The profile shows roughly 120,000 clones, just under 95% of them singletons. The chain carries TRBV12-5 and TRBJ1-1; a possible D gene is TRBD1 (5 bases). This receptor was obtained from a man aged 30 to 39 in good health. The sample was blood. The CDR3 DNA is TGTGCTAGTGGTTTGGACCCGCGGGGGGTGATCAAAAACATGAACACTGAAGCTTTCTTT. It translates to CASGLDPRGVIKNMNTEAFF.